The 32 T cell receptor beta chains in this list originate from one sample, sequenced in a study of blood T cell repertoires in COVID-19. Clones were sequenced by immunoSEQ multiplex PCR, and TCRdb holds only the in-frame ones, with some missing. The table lists a few hundred thousand clones, approximately 87% of them singletons. The sequenced sample was peripheral blood. All receptors come from a man aged 55-75 years with acute or convalescent COVID-19.

This rearrangement joins TRBV18 to TRBJ2-5, with D maybe TRBD1 (5 bases). Germline loops: CDR1 KGHSH, CDR2 LQKENI. The CDR3 totals 15 residues. V was cut by 1 base and J by 1 base, with 10 bases left in between. The DNA for the CDR3 is TGTGCCAGCTCACCACGGGGCAGGGCCCAAGAGACCCAGTACTTC. This sequence encodes CASSPRGRAQETQYF. The variable domain in full, with the rest retrieved from reference TRBV18 and TRBJ2-5, is NAGVMQNPRHLVRRRGQEARLRCSPMKGHSHVYWYRQLPEEGLKFMVYLQKENIIDESGMPKERFSAEFPKEGPSILRIQQVVRGDSAAYFCASSPRGRAQETQYFGPGTRLLVL.

V gene TRBV6-5 combines with J gene TRBJ1-3; D remains unclear. The CDR3 contains 14 residues. The ends were cut back, 2 bases at V and 2 bases at J, with 7 bases in the middle. Germline V gene lookup returns CDR1 MNHEY and CDR2 SVGAGI. CDR3 DNA: TGTGCCAGCAGTTACAAGGCGGCTGGAAACACCATATATTTT. This codes for CASSYKAAGNTIYF.

The chain joins TRBV5-6 to TRBJ1-1; D is unresolved. The length of the CDR3 is 18 residues. The V gene's germline CDR1 is SGHDT and CDR2 YYEEEE. Between the trimmed V and J ends, which lost 3 bases and 5 bases, there was a span of 26 bases. CDR3 DNA sequence: TGTGCCAGCAGCTCCCTGGCGGGAGTCGACATCCTCCGAACTGAAGCTTTCTTT. Encoded protein: CASSSLAGVDILRTEAFF.

The genes are TRBV7-2 and TRBJ2-7; D not resolved. The V gene lost 1 base and the J gene lost 2 bases, with 12 bases spanning the gap. The germline gives CDR1 SGHTA, CDR2 FQGNSA. The CDR3 extends over 15 amino acids. CDR3 DNA: TGTGCCAGCAGCTTAGGGGTGCAGGCGCCCTACGAGCAGTACTTC. It yields the protein CASSLGVQAPYEQYF. Full variable domain (outside the CDR3, taken from reference TRBV7-2 and TRBJ2-7): GAGVSQSPSNKVTEKGKDVELRCDPISGHTALYWYRQSLGQGLEFLIYFQGNSAPDKSGLPSDRFSAERTGGSVSTLTIQRTQQEDSAVYLCASSLGVQAPYEQYFGPGTRLTVT.

V is TRBV11-3 and J is TRBJ2-1, with unresolved D. The ends were cut back, 5 bases at V and 4 bases at J, with 15 bases in the middle. CDR3 length equals 15 residues. Germline CDR1 reads SGHNT; CDR2 reads YENEEA. CDR3 sequence (DNA): TGTGCCAGCAGCACCCACTTCGACAAATACAATGAGCAGTTCTTC. Amino acid sequence: CASSTHFDKYNEQFF.

Details on this clone: One end of the junction varies from germline; a read error may be responsible. The chain is built from TRBV7-8 and TRBJ2-7; 9 nucleotides align to TRBD1. The CDR3 sequence is 15 residues long. Germline V gene data show CDR1 as SGHVS and CDR2 as FQNEAQ. The CDR3, as DNA: TGTGCCAGCAGCAAATCCGGGACAGGGTCTAAAAATGCGCACTTC. It translates to CASSKSGTGSKNAHF.

This clone showed up just once. CDR3 in amino acids: CASTSQNSYEQYF. The CDR3 DNA is TGTGCCAGCACTTCCCAAAACTCATACGAGCAGTACTTC. The chain joins TRBV28 to TRBJ2-7; D is uncertain. Trimming removed 7 bases from V and 4 bases from J, with 14 bases in between. Germline CDR1 MDHEN, CDR2 SYDVKM. This CDR3 region has 13 residues.

V is TRBV5-4 and J is TRBJ1-3; no definite D call. Germline assignment: CDR1 SGHNT and CDR2 YYREEE (reference sequence). The CDR3 runs 14 residues. Trimming pared 0 bases from V and 2 bases from J, leaving 6 bases between. Here the CDR3 reads CASSLELTGNTIYF. Here the CDR3 DNA reads TGTGCCAGCAGCTTGGAGCTCACTGGAAACACCATATATTTT.

The rearrangement joins TRBV2 to TRBJ1-2; 7 nucleotides agree with TRBD1. V lost 3 bases to trimming and J lost 4 bases; unmatched junction nucleotides: 8. The CDR3 sequence is 15 residues long. CDR1 and CDR2 from the germline V gene are SNHLY and FYNNEI. CDR3: CASSDISGGRYGYTF. The CDR3 DNA reads TGTGCCAGCAGTGACATCTCAGGGGGACGCTATGGCTACACCTTC.

This sequence joins TRBV18 and TRBJ2-1; TRBD2 matches 15 bases. The trim removed 8 bases at V and 0 bases at J, leaving 14 bases unmatched. The CDR3 contains 20 residues. Germline CDR1 is KGHSH and CDR2 is LQKENI. CDR3 coding DNA: TGTGCCAGCGGGGGCAGGACTAGCGGGAGGGCCTTGAGCTCCTACAATGAGCAGTTCTTC. It translates to CASGGRTSGRALSSYNEQFF.

This chain connects TRBV6-5 to TRBJ1-5; possible D gene TRBD1, 6 bases. The V gene's germline CDR1 is MNHEY and CDR2 SVGAGI. This CDR3 region has 13 residues. Trimming shortened V by 8 bases and J by 6 bases, and 14 bases separated the two germline ends. CDR3 sequence reads: CASEQGATQPQHF. CDR3 in DNA: TGTGCCAGCGAACAGGGAGCCACTCAGCCCCAGCATTTT.

The rearrangement uses TRBV24-1 and TRBJ2-5, with D perhaps matching TRBD1 (5 bases). This CDR3 region has 12 residues. Germline-derived CDR1 and CDR2 are KGHDR and SFDVKD. The V end was cut by 12 bases, the J end by 5 bases, with 15 bases between. The DNA for the CDR3 is TGTGCCCCACGCAGGGCGCGGGAGACCCAGTACTTC. Encoded protein: CAPRRARETQYF.

The genes are TRBV19 and TRBJ1-2; D unclear. There are 15 residues in the CDR3. CDR1 and CDR2 (germline): LNHDA, SQIVND (reference sequence). Between the trimmed V and J ends, which lost 4 bases and 8 bases, there was a span of 20 bases. CDR3 in DNA: TGTGCCAGTAGTACAGCCTTTCGAACAAGAGGCGGCTACACCTTC. It is translated as CASSTAFRTRGGYTF.

This chain uses TRBV29-1 with TRBJ2-2, with D maybe TRBD1 (5 bases). V was clipped by 3 bases and J by 2 bases, with 10 bases between them. The CDR3 spans 14 residues. The germline gives CDR1 SQVTM, CDR2 ANQGSEA. The CDR3 sequence is CSVDSQGNTGELFF. CDR3 in DNA: TGCAGCGTTGATTCCCAGGGTAACACCGGGGAGCTGTTTTTT.

This clone has a single count. This chain connects TRBV3-1 (or the pseudogene TRBV3-2) to TRBJ1-1, with D uncertain. Germline V gene data show CDR1 as LGHDT and CDR2 as YNNKEL (reference sequence). The V end was cut by 0 bases, the J end by 6 bases, with 11 bases between. The CDR3 extends over 14 amino acids. CDR3 sequence (DNA): TGTGCCAGCAGCCAAGAAGTGGGCACAGCTGAAGCTTTCTTT. Translation: CASSQEVGTAEAFF.

The chain uses TRBV7-2 and TRBJ1-5; a weak D match, TRBD1 (5 bases). Germline values: CDR1 SGHTA, CDR2 FQGNSA. This CDR3 has 13 residues. The germline V and J ends were trimmed by 3 bases and 4 bases, with 7 bases remaining between them. The CDR3 nucleotides are TGTGCCAGCAGCTTTCCAGGGAATCAGCCCCAGCATTTT. It is translated as CASSFPGNQPQHF. Supplemented by reference TRBV7-2 and TRBJ1-5, the full variable domain reads GAGVSQSPSNKVTEKGKDVELRCDPISGHTALYWYRQSLGQGLEFLIYFQGNSAPDKSGLPSDRFSAERTGGSVSTLTIQRTQQEDSAVYLCASSFPGNQPQHFGDGTRLSIL.

The chain couples TRBV18 to TRBJ1-6; TRBD1 agrees at 7 bases. V dropped 6 bases and J dropped 10; count of bases not matched to a gene: 12. The CDR3 consists of 15 residues. Germline assignment: CDR1 KGHSH and CDR2 LQKENI. CDR3 sequence reads: CASSWRGLSESPLHF. As DNA, the CDR3 is TGTGCCAGCTCCTGGAGGGGGCTCTCGGAGTCACCCCTCCACTTT.

V is TRBV9 and J is TRBJ2-2; the match to TRBD2 covers 11 bases. V lost 2 bases to trimming and J lost 4 bases; unmatched junction nucleotides: 7. Germline CDR1 SGDLS, CDR2 YYNGEE. The CDR3 length is 17 residues. CDR3 in DNA: TGTGCCAGCAGCGTGCCGCTAGCGGGAGGTAGCACCGGGGAGCTGTTTTTT. Encoded protein: CASSVPLAGGSTGELFF.

The rearrangement links TRBV11-3 to TRBJ2-1, with TRBD2 identical over 9 bases. The ends lost 5 bases at V and 6 bases at J; junction bases unmatched: 5. This CDR3 spans 14 amino acids. Germline-derived CDR1 and CDR2 are SGHNT and YENEEA. CDR3 loop: CASSPPSGINEQFF. CDR3 sequence (DNA): TGTGCCAGCAGCCCCCCTAGCGGGATCAATGAGCAGTTCTTC. Looking up the rest from reference TRBV11-3 and TRBJ2-1 gives the full variable domain: EAGVVQSPRYKIIEKKQPVAFWCNPISGHNTLYWYLQNLGQGPELLIRYENEEAVDDSQLPKDRFSAERLKGVDSTLKIQPAELGDSAVYLCASSPPSGINEQFFGPGTRLTVL.

The chain employs TRBV7-9 and TRBJ1-2, with D maybe TRBD1 (6 bases). The V end was cut by 1 base, the J end by 8 bases, with 8 bases between. Germline loops: CDR1 SEHNR, CDR2 FQNEAQ (reference sequence). This CDR3 region has 12 residues. CDR3 bases: TGTGCCAGCAGCTTAGAACAGGGCGGCTACACCTTC. Translated: CASSLEQGGYTF.

This clone was recorded a few times. The chain combines TRBV5-1 with TRBJ1-4, with D possibly matching TRBD1 (6 bases). V gave up 4 bases and J gave up 6 bases, with 16 bases separating them. Per the germline V gene, CDR1 is SGHRS and CDR2 is YFSETQ. The CDR3 extends over 15 amino acids. This chain's CDR3 is CASSPTQQGDEKLFF. The CDR3 DNA reads as TGCGCCAGCAGCCCGACTCAACAGGGTGATGAAAAACTGTTTTTT.

V is TRBV12-3 or TRBV12-4 and J is TRBJ2-2; D unclear. The germline V and J ends were trimmed by 5 bases and 5 bases, with 9 bases remaining between them. The CDR3 is 13 amino acids. This CDR3 is CASSPLLTGELFF. In nucleotides, the CDR3 is TGTGCCAGCAGTCCACTCCTAACCGGGGAGCTGTTTTTT.

The genes are TRBV13 and TRBJ2-7, with 7 bases matching TRBD1. Germline-derived CDR1 and CDR2 are PRHDT and FYEKMQ (reference sequence). The V and J ends lost 5 bases and 6 bases, in that order; junction bases with no gene match: 4. The CDR3 is 12 residues long. CDR3 region: CASSRPGGEQYF. DNA for the CDR3: TGTGCCAGCAGCCGCCCAGGGGGCGAGCAGTACTTC.

The J gene is TRBJ2-1, the V gene TRBV11-3; 10 bases align to TRBD2. J was trimmed by 9 bases and V by 6 bases; bases with no gene match: 8. The CDR3 spans 14 residues. The V gene's germline CDR1 is SGHNT and CDR2 YENEEA. The CDR3 region has the DNA TGTGCCAGCAGTTCGCTAGCGGGAGCTTCTGAGCAGTTCTTC. Its translation: CASSSLAGASEQFF.

The table lists this clone with a few counts. The chain has TRBV5-6 and TRBJ1-6; D call uncertain. The CDR3 covers 15 residues. Germline-derived CDR1 and CDR2 are SGHDT and YYEEEE. The V and J ends lost 4 bases and 3 bases respectively, with 11 bases between them. CDR3 bases: TGTGCCAGCAGCCCGGTCGGGGACTATAATTCACCCCTCCACTTT. It codes for CASSPVGDYNSPLHF.

The CDR3: CASSPWGPGNEQFF. CDR3 sequence (DNA): TGTGCCAGCAGCCCGTGGGGTCCAGGGAATGAGCAGTTCTTC. J is TRBJ2-1 and V is TRBV7-9; a possible D gene is TRBD1 (5 bases). The germline V gene has CDR1 SEHNR and CDR2 FQNEAQ (reference sequence). The CDR3 is made up of 14 amino acids. V gave up 5 bases and J gave up 7 bases, with 15 bases separating them. The full variable domain, rest sourced from reference TRBV7-9 and TRBJ2-1, is DTGVSQNPRHKITKRGQNVTFRCDPISEHNRLYWYRQTLGQGPEFLTYFQNEAQLEKSRLLSDRFSAERPKGSFSTLEIQRTEQGDSAMYLCASSPWGPGNEQFFGPGTRLTVL.

The rearrangement links TRBV6-5 to TRBJ2-3; 7 bases match TRBD1. CDR1 and CDR2 (germline): MNHEY, SVGAGI. The CDR3 covers 16 residues. J was trimmed by 0 bases and V by 2 bases; bases with no gene match: 5. DNA of the CDR3: TGTGCCAGCAGTTACGGACAGGCACTTAGCACAGATACGCAGTATTTT. Its protein is CASSYGQALSTDTQYF.

J is TRBJ2-3 and V is TRBV5-5; TRBD2 matches at 11 bases. Trimming cost V 1 base and J 2 bases; bases outside gene matches: 6. The CDR3 loop spans 17 amino acids. The V gene's germline CDR1 is SGHKS and CDR2 YYEKEE (reference sequence). The DNA for the CDR3 is TGTGCCAGCAGCTTGATTCCTAGCGGGAGGATCACAGATACGCAGTATTTT. Translation gives CASSLIPSGRITDTQYF.

This chain uses TRBV19 with TRBJ1-5; 7 nucleotides agree with TRBD1. V lost 5 bases to trimming and J lost 0 bases; unmatched junction nucleotides: 4. This CDR3 is 15 amino acids long. Germline lookup yields CDR1 LNHDA and CDR2 SQIVND (reference sequence). This CDR3 is CASSRDRVSNQPQHF. The CDR3 DNA is TGTGCCAGTAGTCGAGACAGGGTTAGCAATCAGCCCCAGCATTTT. The full variable domain, completed using reference TRBV19 and TRBJ1-5, is DGGITQSPKYLFRKEGQNVTLSCEQNLNHDAMYWYRQDPGQGLRLIYYSQIVNDFQKGDIAEGYSVSREKKESFPLTVTSAQKNPTAFYLCASSRDRVSNQPQHFGDGTRLSIL.

V gene TRBV6-2 or TRBV6-3 combines with J gene TRBJ2-7, with TRBD2 identical over 7 bases. Germline V gives CDR1 MNHEY, CDR2 SVGEGT. With 5 bases clipped from V and 0 bases from J, the junction kept 7 bases outside the gene matches. The CDR3 totals 15 residues. In DNA, the CDR3 is TGTGCCAGCAGTCTTCCGGGCGGGAGCTCCTACGAGCAGTACTTC. It encodes CASSLPGGSSYEQYF.

This clone was detected once. V and J are TRBV4-3 and TRBJ2-7, with D unresolved. V lost 4 bases, J lost 3 bases, and 10 bases lay in between. This CDR3 region has 13 residues. CDR1 is LGHNA, CDR2 YSLEER, per germline. CDR3: CASSLALSYEQYF. DNA for the CDR3: TGCGCCAGCAGCCTCGCATTGAGCTACGAGCAGTACTTC.

The chain links TRBV7-2 to TRBJ1-6; D unresolved. The CDR3 is 12 residues long. CDR1 is SGHTA, CDR2 FQGNSA, per germline. Trimming took off 3 bases at V and 7 bases at J, with 4 bases between the two ends. The CDR3 here is CASSFRNSPLHF. For the CDR3, the DNA is TGTGCCAGCAGCTTCAGGAATTCACCCCTCCACTTT.